Shown below are 8 T cell receptor beta chains from a single sample sequenced in a study of CD8 T cells in Susac syndrome. cDNA came from around 0.5 to 1 ug RNA primed by random hexamers. A single record per CDR3 protein comes from TCRdb applying MiXCR to the immunoSEQ multiplex PCR reads. The data show 300,000 or so distinct CDR3 sequences, 90% to 95% seen once. The sample was CD4+ T cells from PBMCs. These TCRs come from a human donor with multiple sclerosis.

V usage is TRBV7-8 and J usage is TRBJ2-1; D may be TRBD1 (5 bases). Trimming took off 4 bases at V and 7 bases at J, with 11 bases between the two ends. The CDR3 runs 13 residues. Germline V gene data show CDR1 as SGHVS and CDR2 as FQNEAQ. Here the CDR3 DNA reads TGTGCCAGCAGCTCCTCGACAGCTAATGAGCAGTTCTTC. Translating gives CASSSSTANEQFF.

The chain is built from TRBV29-1 and TRBJ2-1; 11 positions agree with TRBD2. Germline CDR1 SQVTM, CDR2 ANQGSEA. The V and J ends lost 5 bases and 13 bases, in that order; junction bases with no gene match: 7. The CDR3 totals 12 residues. The CDR3 region is CSVRLAGGGQFF. The CDR3 coding sequence is TGCAGCGTTCGATTAGCGGGGGGGGGTCAGTTCTTC.

The chain uses TRBV5-1 and TRBJ2-6; D is unresolved. The length of the CDR3 is 13 residues. CDR1 and CDR2 (germline): SGHRS, YFSETQ. The V and J ends lost 4 bases and 2 bases respectively, with 4 bases between them. This CDR3 is CASSEPGANVLTF. DNA of the CDR3: TGCGCCAGCAGCGAACCTGGGGCCAACGTCCTGACTTTC.

This rearrangement joins TRBV5-1 to TRBJ2-7; D not certain. From germline, CDR1 is SGHRS and CDR2 YFSETQ. The CDR3 length is 11 residues. The ends were cut back, 7 bases at V and 5 bases at J, with 10 bases in the middle. The CDR3 here is CASAHNHEQYF. CDR3 sequence (DNA): TGCGCCAGCGCCCATAACCACGAGCAGTACTTC.

The genes are TRBV20-1 and TRBJ2-2, with D perhaps matching TRBD1 (6 bases). V lost 6 bases to trimming and J lost 4 bases, with 15 bases between them. The CDR3 is 14 amino acids. CDR1 and CDR2 (germline): DFQATT, SNEGSKA (reference sequence). The CDR3 spells CSASRGEGTGELFF. The CDR3 bases are TGCAGTGCGAGCAGGGGCGAGGGCACCGGGGAGCTGTTTTTT.

The count of this clonotype is one. The chain carries TRBV6-6 and TRBJ1-1; D gene unclear. CDR3 length: 16 amino acids. V lost 2 bases and J 1 base, leaving 14 bases between the germline ends. Germline lookup yields CDR1 MNHNY and CDR2 SVGAGI (reference sequence). This CDR3 is CASSYTRREPNTEAFF. The DNA of the CDR3 is TGTGCCAGCAGTTACACCCGGAGGGAACCGAACACTGAAGCTTTCTTT.

The V gene is TRBV10-3, the J gene TRBJ2-6; unclear D gene. CDR1 ENHRY and CDR2 SYGVKD come from the germline V gene. This CDR3 is 15 amino acids long. Between the trimmed V and J ends, which lost 0 bases and 2 bases, there was a span of 5 bases. The CDR3 coding sequence is TGTGCCATCAGTGAGTCAAACCCTGGGGCCAACGTCCTGACTTTC. Translating it yields CAISESNPGANVLTF.

The chain recombines TRBV5-5 with TRBJ2-7, with D possibly TRBD2 on 6 matching bases. CDR3 length: 15 amino acids. The germline V and J ends were trimmed by 2 bases and 2 bases, with 14 bases remaining between them. Germline CDR1 and CDR2: SGHKS and YYEKEE (reference sequence). CDR3 DNA sequence: TGTGCCAGCAGCTTCTCTGGCGGGATACCCTACGAGCAGTACTTC. As protein: CASSFSGGIPYEQYF.